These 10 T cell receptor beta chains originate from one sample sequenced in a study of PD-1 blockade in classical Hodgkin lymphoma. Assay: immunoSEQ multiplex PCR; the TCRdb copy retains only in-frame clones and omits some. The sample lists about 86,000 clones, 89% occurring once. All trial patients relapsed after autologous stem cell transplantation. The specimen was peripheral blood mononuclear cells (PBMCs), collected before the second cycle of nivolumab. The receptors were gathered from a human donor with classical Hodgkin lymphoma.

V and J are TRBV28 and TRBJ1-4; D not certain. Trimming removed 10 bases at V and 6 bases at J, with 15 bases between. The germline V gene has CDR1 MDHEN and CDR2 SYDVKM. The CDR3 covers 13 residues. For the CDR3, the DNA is TGTGCCATCGGGCCGGCCCCCTATGAAAAACTGTTTTTT. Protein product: CAIGPAPYEKLFF.

The CDR3 nucleotides are TGTGCCAGCAGCCCGGGACAGGATCGCGAGCAGTACTTC. It translates to CASSPGQDREQYF. The chain combines TRBV9 with TRBJ2-7, with TRBD1 identical over 8 bases. The CDR3 loop spans 13 amino acids. Germline assignment: CDR1 SGDLS and CDR2 YYNGEE. J lost 6 bases, V lost 4 bases, and 6 bases had no gene match.

CDR3 loop: CATSKRGQSGNTIYF. CDR3 bases: TGTGCCACATCTAAACGGGGACAGAGCGGAAACACCATATATTTT. J is TRBJ1-3 and V is TRBV6-1; 7 positions agree with TRBD1. CDR1 MNHNS and CDR2 SASEGT come from the germline V gene. Trimming at V came to 10 bases and at J to 4 bases, leaving 13 bases not matched to a gene. The CDR3 totals 15 residues.

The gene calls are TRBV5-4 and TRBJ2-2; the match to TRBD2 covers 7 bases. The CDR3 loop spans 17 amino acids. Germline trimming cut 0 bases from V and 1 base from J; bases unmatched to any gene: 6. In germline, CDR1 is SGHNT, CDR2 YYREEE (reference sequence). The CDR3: CASSLVGGPKNTGELFF. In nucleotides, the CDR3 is TGTGCCAGCAGCTTGGTGGGAGGGCCGAAGAACACCGGGGAGCTGTTTTTT. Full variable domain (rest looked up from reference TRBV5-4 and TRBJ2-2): ETGVTQSPTHLIKTRGQQVTLRCSSQSGHNTVSWYQQALGQGPQFIFQYYREEENGRGNFPPRFSGLQFPNYSSELNVNALELDDSALYLCASSLVGGPKNTGELFFGEGSRLTVL.

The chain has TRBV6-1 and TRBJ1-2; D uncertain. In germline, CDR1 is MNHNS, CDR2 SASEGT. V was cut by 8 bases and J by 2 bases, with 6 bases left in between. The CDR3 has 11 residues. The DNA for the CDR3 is TGTGCCAGCCAACCGAACTATGGCTACACCTTC. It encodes CASQPNYGYTF.

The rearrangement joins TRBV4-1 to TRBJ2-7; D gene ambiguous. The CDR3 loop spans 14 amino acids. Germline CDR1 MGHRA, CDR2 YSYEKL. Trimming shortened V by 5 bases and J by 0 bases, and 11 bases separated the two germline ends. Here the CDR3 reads CASSNLPGSYEQYF. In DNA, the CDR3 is TGCGCCAGCAGCAACCTACCAGGCTCCTACGAGCAGTACTTC.

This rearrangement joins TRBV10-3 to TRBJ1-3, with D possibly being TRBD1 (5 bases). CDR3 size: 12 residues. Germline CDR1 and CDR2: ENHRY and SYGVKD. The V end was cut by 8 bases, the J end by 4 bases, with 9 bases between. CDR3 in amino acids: CAIRGTGNTIYF. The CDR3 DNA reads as TGTGCCATCCGAGGGACGGGAAACACCATATATTTT.

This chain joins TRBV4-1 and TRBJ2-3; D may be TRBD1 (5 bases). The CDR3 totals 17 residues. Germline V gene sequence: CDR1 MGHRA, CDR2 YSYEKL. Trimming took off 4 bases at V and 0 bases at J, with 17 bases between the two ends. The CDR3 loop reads CASSRRPSDTSTDTQYF. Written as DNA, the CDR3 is TGCGCCAGCAGCCGTAGGCCCTCGGACACTAGCACAGATACGCAGTATTTT.

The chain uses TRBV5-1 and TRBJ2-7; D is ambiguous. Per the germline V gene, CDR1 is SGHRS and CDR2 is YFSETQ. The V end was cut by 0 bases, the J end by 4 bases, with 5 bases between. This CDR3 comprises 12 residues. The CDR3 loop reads CASSLGGYEQYF. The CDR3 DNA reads TGCGCCAGCAGCTTGGGGGGTTACGAGCAGTACTTC. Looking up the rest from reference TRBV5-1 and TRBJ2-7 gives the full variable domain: KAGVTQTPRYLIKTRGQQVTLSCSPISGHRSVSWYQQTPGQGLQFLFEYFSETQRNKGNFPGRFSGRQFSNSRSEMNVSTLELGDSALYLCASSLGGYEQYFGPGTRLTVT.

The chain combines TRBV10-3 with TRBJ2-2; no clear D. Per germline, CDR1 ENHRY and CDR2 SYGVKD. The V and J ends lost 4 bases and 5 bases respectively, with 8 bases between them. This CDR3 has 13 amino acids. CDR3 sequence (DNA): TGTGCCATCAGTGGGTACGGGACCGGGGAGCTGTTTTTT. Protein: CAISGYGTGELFF.